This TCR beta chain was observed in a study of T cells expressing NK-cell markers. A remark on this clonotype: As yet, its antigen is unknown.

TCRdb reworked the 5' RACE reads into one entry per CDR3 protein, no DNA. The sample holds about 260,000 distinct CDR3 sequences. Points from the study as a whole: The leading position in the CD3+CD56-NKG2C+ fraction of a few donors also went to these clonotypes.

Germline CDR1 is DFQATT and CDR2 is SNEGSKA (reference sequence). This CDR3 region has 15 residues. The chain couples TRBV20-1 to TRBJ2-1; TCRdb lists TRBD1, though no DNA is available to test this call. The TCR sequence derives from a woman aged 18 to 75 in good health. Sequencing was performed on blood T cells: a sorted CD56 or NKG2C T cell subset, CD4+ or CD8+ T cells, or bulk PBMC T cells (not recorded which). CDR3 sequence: CSAPDREPINNEQFF.